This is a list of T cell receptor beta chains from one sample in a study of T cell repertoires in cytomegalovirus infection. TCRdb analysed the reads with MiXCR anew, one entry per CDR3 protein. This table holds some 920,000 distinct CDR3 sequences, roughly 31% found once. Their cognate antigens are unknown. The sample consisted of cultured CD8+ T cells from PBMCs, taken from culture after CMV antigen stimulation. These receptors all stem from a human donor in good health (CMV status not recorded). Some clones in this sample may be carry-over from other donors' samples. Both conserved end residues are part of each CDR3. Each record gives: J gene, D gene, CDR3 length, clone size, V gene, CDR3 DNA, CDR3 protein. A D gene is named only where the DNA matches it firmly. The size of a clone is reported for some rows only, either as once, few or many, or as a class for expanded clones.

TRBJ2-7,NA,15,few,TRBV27,TGTGCCAGCAGTTTTGGGGGGTCTTTCACCTACGAGCAGTACTTC,CASSFGGSFTYEQYF
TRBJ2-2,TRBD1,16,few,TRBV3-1,TGTGCCAGCAGCCAAGATCGAGGGCAGGGGGCCCGGGAGCTGTTTTTT,CASSQDRGQGARELFF
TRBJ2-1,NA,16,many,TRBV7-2,TGTGCCAGCAGCTTAGATCCGCGGGGCTCCTACAATGAGCAGTTCTTC,CASSLDPRGSYNEQFF
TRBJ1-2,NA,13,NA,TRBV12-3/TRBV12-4,TGTGCCAGCAGGGTAGGGGTTGGCTATGGCTACACCTTC,CASRVGVGYGYTF
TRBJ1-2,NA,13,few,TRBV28,TGTGCCAGCAGTTTAATAGGGGCCTATGGCTACACCTTC,CASSLIGAYGYTF
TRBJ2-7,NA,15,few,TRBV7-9,TGTGCCAGCAGCGGATACGGGACAACCTTTTACGAGCAGTACTTC,CASSGYGTTFYEQYF
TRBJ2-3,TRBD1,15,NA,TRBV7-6,TGTGCCAGCAGCTCCTGGGACAGGGTAGAGGATACGCAGTATTTT,CASSSWDRVEDTQYF
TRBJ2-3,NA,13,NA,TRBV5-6,TGTGCCAGCAGCTTGAGTTTCGCAGATACGCAGTATTTT,CASSLSFADTQYF
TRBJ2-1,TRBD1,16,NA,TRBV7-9,TGTGCCAGCAGCTTAGGAGACGGGGACAGCTACAATGAGCAGTTCTTC,CASSLGDGDSYNEQFF
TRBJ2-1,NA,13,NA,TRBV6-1,TGTGCCAGCAGTGTTCAGACGATAAATGAGCAGTTCTTC,CASSVQTINEQFF
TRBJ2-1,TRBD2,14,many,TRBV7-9,TGTGCCAGCAGGGAACTAGCGGGGGACAATGAGCAGTTCTTC,CASRELAGDNEQFF
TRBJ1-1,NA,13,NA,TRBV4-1,TGTGCCAGCAGCCAAAACAGGAGGACTGAAGCTTTCTTT,CASSQNRRTEAFF
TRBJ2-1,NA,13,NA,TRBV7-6,TGTGCCAGCAGCCCCAGGAAGCTCAATGAGCAGTTCTTC,CASSPRKLNEQFF
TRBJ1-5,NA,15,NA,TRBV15,TGTGCCACCAGCACCTCCGACAGGAGCAATCAGCCCCAGCATTTT,CATSTSDRSNQPQHF
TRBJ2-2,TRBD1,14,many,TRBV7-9,TGTGCCAGCAGCCGCCCAGGGGGCGGCGGGGAGCTGTTTTTT,CASSRPGGGGELFF
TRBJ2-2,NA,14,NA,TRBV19,TGTGCCAGTAGTATTTACGGCCACACCGGGGAGCTGTTTTTT,CASSIYGHTGELFF
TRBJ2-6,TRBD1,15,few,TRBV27,TGTGCCAGCACCGCGGGGACAGGGCCGTTTAACGTCCTGACTTTC,CASTAGTGPFNVLTF
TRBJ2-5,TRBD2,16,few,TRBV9,TGTGCCAGCAGCCCTCGCCCTAGCGGGGGGAGAGAGACCCAGTACTTC,CASSPRPSGGRETQYF
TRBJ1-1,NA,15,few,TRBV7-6,TGTGCCAGCAGCCTCGAGACAGAACAGAACACTGAAGCTTTCTTT,CASSLETEQNTEAFF
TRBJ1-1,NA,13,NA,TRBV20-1,TGCAGTGCTAGAGATTGGGATGAGACTGAAGCTTTCTTT,CSARDWDETEAFF
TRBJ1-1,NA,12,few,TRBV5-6,TGTGCCAGCAGTTATACGGGATTTGAGGCTTTCTTT,CASSYTGFEAFF
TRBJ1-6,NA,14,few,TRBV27,TGTGCCAGCAGTCTCGGGGACACCGGACGGCCCCTCCACTTT,CASSLGDTGRPLHF
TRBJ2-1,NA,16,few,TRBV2,TGTGCCAGCAGTGAAGCACGGGGGAGGTCCTACAATGAGCAGTTCTTC,CASSEARGRSYNEQFF
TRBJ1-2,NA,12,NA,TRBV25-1,TGTGCCAGCAGTGACTCCCAGGGTGGCTACACCTTC,CASSDSQGGYTF
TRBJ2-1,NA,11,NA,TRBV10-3,TGTGCCATCAAGGTGAGCGATGAGCAGTTCTTC,CAIKVSDEQFF
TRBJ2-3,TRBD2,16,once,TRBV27,TGTGCCAGCAGTTTACTAGCGGGGTTAATCACAGATACGCAGTATTTT,CASSLLAGLITDTQYF
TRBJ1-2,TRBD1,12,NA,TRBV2,TGTGCCAGCAGCCCCGGGACAGGAACCTACACCTTC,CASSPGTGTYTF
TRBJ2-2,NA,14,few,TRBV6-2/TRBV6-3,TGTGCCAGCAGTCATAATCTAAACACCGGGGAGCTGTTTTTT,CASSHNLNTGELFF
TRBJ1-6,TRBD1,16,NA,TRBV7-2,TGTGCCAGCAGCTTATCGACAGGGGTAGGGTATTCACCCCTCCACTTT,CASSLSTGVGYSPLHF
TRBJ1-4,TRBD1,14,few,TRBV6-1,TGTGCCAGCAGCTCGACAGGGTCGAGGGAAAAACTGTTTTTT,CASSSTGSREKLFF
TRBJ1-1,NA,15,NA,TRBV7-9,TGTGCCAGCAGCTTAGCGGGGGGGCAGAACACTGAAGCTTTCTTT,CASSLAGGQNTEAFF
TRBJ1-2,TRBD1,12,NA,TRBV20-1,TGCAGTCCGGGACAGAATAAAGGGGGCTACACCTTC,CSPGQNKGGYTF
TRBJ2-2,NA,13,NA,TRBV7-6,TGTGCCAGCAGCTTAGGATGGTCCGGGGAGCTGTTTTTT,CASSLGWSGELFF
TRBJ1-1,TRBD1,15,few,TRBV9,TGTGCCAGCAGCGCGACAGGGTTGGTTGGAACTGAAGCTTTCTTT,CASSATGLVGTEAFF
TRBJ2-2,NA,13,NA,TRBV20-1,TGCAGTGGGGGGGTAGCGAACACCGGGGAGCTGTTTTTT,CSGGVANTGELFF
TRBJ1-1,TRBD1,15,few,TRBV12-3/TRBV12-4,TGTGCCAGCAGGGACAGGGCCCTTATGAACACTGAAGCTTTCTTT,CASRDRALMNTEAFF
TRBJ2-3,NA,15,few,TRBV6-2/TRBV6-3,TGTGCCAGCAGTTACCCTGAATCGAACACAGATACGCAGTATTTT,CASSYPESNTDTQYF
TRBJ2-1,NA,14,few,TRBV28,TGTGCCAGCAGCCCCTTGAGAGGGGACAATGAGCAGTTCTTC,CASSPLRGDNEQFF
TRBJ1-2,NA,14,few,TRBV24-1,TGTGCCACCAGTGATTCGCGGACCTTCGGGGGCTACACCTTC,CATSDSRTFGGYTF
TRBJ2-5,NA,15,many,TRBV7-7,TGTGCTAGCAGCCTCTCTATAGCGGAACAAGAGACCCAGTACTTC,CASSLSIAEQETQYF
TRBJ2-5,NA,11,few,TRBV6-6,TGTGCCAGCCGTGATAGGGAGACCCAGTACTTC,CASRDRETQYF
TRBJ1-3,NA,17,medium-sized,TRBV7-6,TGTGCCAGCAGCCCGCTGGCGGAAACCCGATCTGGAAACACCATATATTTT,CASSPLAETRSGNTIYF
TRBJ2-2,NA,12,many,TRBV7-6,TGTGCCAGCAGCTCGCAGTACGGGGAGCTGTTTTTT,CASSSQYGELFF
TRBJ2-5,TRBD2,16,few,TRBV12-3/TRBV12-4,TGTGCCAGCAGTGGCAGGACTAGCGGGGTTTGGGAGACCCAGTACTTC,CASSGRTSGVWETQYF
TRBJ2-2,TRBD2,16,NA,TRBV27,TGTGCCAGCAGCCGTAATCTAGCGGGGGGCACCGGGGAGCTGTTTTTT,CASSRNLAGGTGELFF
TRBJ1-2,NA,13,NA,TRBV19,TGTGCCAGTAGCCTCAAGGGGCGAGGAGGCTACACCTTC,CASSLKGRGGYTF
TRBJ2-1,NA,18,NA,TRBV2,TGTGCCAGCAGTGAATGGGGAGGTCGGGGCACCCCCTACAATGAGCAGTTCTTC,CASSEWGGRGTPYNEQFF
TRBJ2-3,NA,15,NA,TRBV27,TGTGCCAGCAGTTTAGGGCTCACCACCACAGATACGCAGTATTTT,CASSLGLTTTDTQYF